A selection of T cell receptor beta chains follows, all from one sample in a study of T cell responses to AZD1222 COVID-19 vaccine. TCRdb's copy holds only in-frame clones and misses some; the assay was immunoSEQ multiplex PCR. The table includes about 170,000 clones, about nine tenths detected once. The material was peripheral blood, obtained on day 0 of AZD1222 vaccination. These receptor sequences come from an adult in good health. CDR3s include the opening cysteine and the closing phenylalanine or tryptophan. The order of the fields is D gene, V gene, J gene, clone size, CDR3 DNA, CDR3 protein. D genes are given only for firm matches. A clone size is listed for some rows: how often the clone was seen (once, few, many), or a class if it is expanded.

NA	TRBV6-2/TRBV6-3	TRBJ2-3	NA	TGTGCCAGCAGCCCCCGGGGATTGGGGACAGATACGCAGTATTTT	CASSPRGLGTDTQYF
NA	TRBV3-1/TRBV3-2	TRBJ1-1	once	TGTGCCAGCAGACCCGGGACATATACTGAAGCTTTCTTT	CASRPGTYTEAFF
NA	TRBV4-2	TRBJ1-2	NA	TGTGCCAGCAGCCAAGATGAGGGAACTCCTAACTATGGCTACACCTTC	CASSQDEGTPNYGYTF
NA	TRBV23-1	TRBJ2-4	NA	TGCGCCAGGGGCACAGTTGGGGCACTGGGCAAAAACATTCAGTACTTC	CARGTVGALGKNIQYF
TRBD1	TRBV4-1	TRBJ1-4	NA	TGCGCCAGCAGCGGAGTCGAGACAGGGGATGAAAAACTGTTTTTT	CASSGVETGDEKLFF
TRBD2	TRBV2	TRBJ2-3	NA	TGTGCCAGCAGTGCCTGGACTAGCGGAGATACGCAGTATTTT	CASSAWTSGDTQYF
NA	TRBV11-1	TRBJ1-2	NA	TGTGCCAGCAGCCTCTTACAGGGATCCCATGGCTACACCTTC	CASSLLQGSHGYTF
NA	TRBV4-2	TRBJ1-5	NA	TGTGCCAGCAGCCAAGACCCGGGATCTCCTCAGCCCCAGCATTTT	CASSQDPGSPQPQHF
TRBD1	TRBV6-5	TRBJ2-1	NA	TGTGCCAGCAGTTCCCTTCGGACAGGGGAGAATGAGCAGTTCTTC	CASSSLRTGENEQFF
NA	TRBV2	TRBJ1-2	NA	TGTGCCAGCAGTGAAGATACAGGGAGAGGCTACACCTTC	CASSEDTGRGYTF
NA	TRBV19	TRBJ1-5	NA	TGTGCCAGTAGTATAGATGGGGACCCGGGTGTTCAGCCCCAGCATTTT	CASSIDGDPGVQPQHF
NA	TRBV18	TRBJ1-2	once	TGTGCCAGCTCACCGGTGGACAGTAACTATGGCTACACCTTC	CASSPVDSNYGYTF
NA	TRBV5-1	TRBJ2-7	NA	TGCGCCAGCAGCCCCTCGGACACGGGAAACTACGAGCAGTACTTC	CASSPSDTGNYEQYF
NA	TRBV7-2	TRBJ1-2	NA	TGTGCCAGCAGCTTAGCAGTGTTATATGGCTACACCTTC	CASSLAVLYGYTF
TRBD1	TRBV27	TRBJ1-5	NA	TGTGCCAGCAGCCTAAGGGGACAGGGGGCCAATAGCAATCAGCCCCAGCATTTT	CASSLRGQGANSNQPQHF
TRBD1	TRBV7-8	TRBJ2-3	NA	TGTGCCAGCACCCTAAATCGGGTGCCAGGGGGATCTGGAGATACGCAGTATTTT	CASTLNRVPGGSGDTQYF
TRBD1	TRBV3-1/TRBV3-2	TRBJ1-2	NA	TGTGCCAGCAGCCAAAGGGGGCGGGGACAGGGGTATGGCTACACCTTC	CASSQRGRGQGYGYTF
NA	TRBV2	TRBJ1-1	NA	TGTGCCAGCACATCGGTAGCTGGCACTGAAGCTTTCTTT	CASTSVAGTEAFF
NA	TRBV29-1	TRBJ1-2	once	TGCAGCGTTTTAGTCTCGGGGCCTGGCCATGGCTACACCTTC	CSVLVSGPGHGYTF
NA	TRBV18	TRBJ1-5	NA	TGTGCCAGCTCACCACAGGGGTTTAGAGAGCCCCAGCATTTT	CASSPQGFREPQHF
NA	TRBV19	TRBJ1-1	NA	TGTGCCAGTTCCAGTGGACATTCAATCCTGAACACTGAAGCTTTCTTT	CASSSGHSILNTEAFF
NA	TRBV7-2	TRBJ1-2	NA	TGTGCCAGCAGCTTAATGCGACAGACCACCACGGGGGGCTACACCTTC	CASSLMRQTTTGGYTF
NA	TRBV6-2/TRBV6-3	TRBJ1-6	NA	TGTGCCAGCAGTTACGAAGGGGAAAATTCACCCCTCCACTTT	CASSYEGENSPLHF
TRBD2	TRBV18	TRBJ2-7	NA	TGTGCCAGCTCACCCCTTCCGCCATCTGGACTAGCTCACTCCTACGAGCAGTACTTC	CASSPLPPSGLAHSYEQYF
NA	TRBV9	TRBJ2-3	once	TGTGCCAGCAGCGACCGGAGGGAAACAGATACGCAGTATTTT	CASSDRRETDTQYF
TRBD1	TRBV3-1/TRBV3-2	TRBJ1-6	NA	TGTGCCAGCAGCCCGCCGGGGGGCAGACAGGGATCCTCACCCCTCCACTTT	CASSPPGGRQGSSPLHF
TRBD2	TRBV7-2	TRBJ2-5	NA	TGTGCCAGCAGCGTACGGACGGGGGGGGAGACCCAGTACTTC	CASSVRTGGETQYF
NA	TRBV3-1/TRBV3-2	TRBJ1-4	once	TGTGCCAGCAGCCAAGAAGGAGGCAGGGAAGTTAGTGAAAAACTGTTTTTT	CASSQEGGREVSEKLFF
NA	TRBV7-2	TRBJ2-7	NA	TGTGCCAGCAGCTTCGGGCGGCTAAGCTCCTACGAGCAGTACTTC	CASSFGRLSSYEQYF
NA	TRBV7-2	TRBJ2-6	once	TGTGCCAGCAGCTTAGTTCTCTCTGGGGCCAACGTCCTGACTTTC	CASSLVLSGANVLTF
TRBD1	TRBV4-3	TRBJ2-3	NA	TGCGCCAGCAGCCAAGAAGCAGGGGGAAGCACAGATACGCAGTATTTT	CASSQEAGGSTDTQYF
TRBD2	TRBV19	TRBJ2-3	few	TGTGCCACAAATAGCGGGGGGATCGTAGATACGCAGTATTTT	CATNSGGIVDTQYF
TRBD1	TRBV7-9	TRBJ1-4	NA	TGTGCCAGCAGCTCTGGGACAGAGGGGAGGGAAAAACTGTTTTTT	CASSSGTEGREKLFF
TRBD1	TRBV7-3	TRBJ2-2	NA	TGTGCCAGCAGCTTAACCCAGGGGGCCGACACCGGGGAGCTGTTTTTT	CASSLTQGADTGELFF
NA	TRBV6-5	TRBJ1-6	NA	TGTGCCAGCAGTTACTCGTTCGGACCGGGATCACCCCTCCACTTT	CASSYSFGPGSPLHF
NA	TRBV10-3	TRBJ2-3	once	TGTGCCATCAGAGCTCGGGAAACAGATACGCAGTATTTT	CAIRARETDTQYF
TRBD2	TRBV7-6	TRBJ2-5	NA	TGTGCCAGCAGCTTAGTGGGACTAGCGGGAGAGACCCAGTACTTC	CASSLVGLAGETQYF
TRBD1	TRBV4-3	TRBJ2-7	NA	TGCGCCAGCAGCCAAGCTTCCACGGCCGGGACAGGGTCTTTGGAGCAGTACTTC	CASSQASTAGTGSLEQYF
NA	TRBV9	TRBJ1-2	NA	TGTGCCAGCAGCCAAACCGATCGGGGGAAAGTCTACACCTTC	CASSQTDRGKVYTF
TRBD1	TRBV6-6	TRBJ2-7	NA	TGTGCCAGCAGTCAGGACAGGCCGGCCTACGAGCAGTACTTC	CASSQDRPAYEQYF
NA	TRBV6-5	TRBJ2-3	NA	TGTGCCAGCAGACGAGATAGCACAGATACGCAGTATTTT	CASRRDSTDTQYF
NA	TRBV6-1	TRBJ1-5	NA	TGTGCCAGCAGTGAAGGGAGGGGTCAACCCCATCAGCCCCAGCATTTT	CASSEGRGQPHQPQHF
TRBD1	TRBV11-3	TRBJ2-3	NA	TGTGCCAGCAGCTTAGACTGGGGACAGGGGGGAGATACGCAGTATTTT	CASSLDWGQGGDTQYF
NA	TRBV9	TRBJ1-1	NA	TGTGCCAGCAGGCGAGCTGTGAACACTGAAGCTTTCTTT	CASRRAVNTEAFF
TRBD1	TRBV7-9	TRBJ2-2	NA	TGTGCCAGCAGCCGTGCCGGGACAGAGAACACCGGGGAGCTGTTTTTT	CASSRAGTENTGELFF
NA	TRBV4-3	TRBJ2-4	NA	TGCGCCAGCAGCCAAGATGTTGGACAGACCCTAGCCAAAAACATTCAGTACTTC	CASSQDVGQTLAKNIQYF
TRBD1	TRBV5-4	TRBJ1-2	NA	TGTGCCAGCAGCTACGAGGGGGCGGGCTATGGCTACACCTTC	CASSYEGAGYGYTF
NA	TRBV4-2	TRBJ1-3	NA	TGTGCCAGCAGCCAAGGGGGGGCTGGAAACACCATATATTTT	CASSQGGAGNTIYF
TRBD2	TRBV9	TRBJ2-1	NA	TGTGCCAGCAGCGTAGAGGGACTAGCGTGGTTCAATGAGCAGTTCTTC	CASSVEGLAWFNEQFF
NA	TRBV4-3	TRBJ1-4	NA	TGCGCCAGCAGTCCGGGACGGGCGGCAACTAATGAAAAACTGTTTTTT	CASSPGRAATNEKLFF
TRBD2	TRBV5-1	TRBJ2-2	NA	TGCGCCAGCAGCTCTGGACTAGCGGGGGGATTTACCGGGGAGCTGTTTTTT	CASSSGLAGGFTGELFF
NA	TRBV18	TRBJ2-7	once	TGTGCCAGCTCACTTGGTGGGGGCCCTCCCTACGAGCAGTACTTC	CASSLGGGPPYEQYF
NA	TRBV6-5	TRBJ1-1	NA	TGTGCCAGCAGGCCAGGACCTATGAACACTGAAGCTTTCTTT	CASRPGPMNTEAFF